This paragraph reports one TCR beta chain. Germline-derived CDR1 and CDR2 are DFQATT and SNEGSKA (reference sequence). V lost 3 bases, J lost 0 bases, and 9 bases lay in between. This CDR3 is 13 amino acids long. MiXCR, run by TCRdb on the RT-PCR reads, gives a single entry per CDR3 protein. The data hold roughly 200,000 distinct CDR3 sequences, with 35% to 45% observed a single time. The data are from a study of patients and donors after allogeneic stem cell transplantation. The TCR originated in a human donor who was either an allogeneic HSCT recipient or a stem cell or donor lymphocyte infusion donor (not recorded which). It is not recorded whose cells these are; they may come from a transplant donor. Sequenced: blood, either unsorted or a sorted T cell fraction (not recorded which). The chain is built from TRBV20-1 and TRBJ2-7; weak D call: TRBD1 (5 bases). The CDR3 DNA sequence: TGCAGTGCTAGCCCGGACAACTCCTACGAGCAGTACTTC. Protein product: CSASPDNSYEQYF.